The rows below give T cell receptor beta chains drawn from one sample of a study of control samples from healthy donors and cancer patients. Clones were sequenced by immunoSEQ multiplex PCR, and TCRdb holds only the in-frame ones, with some missing. The sample yields about 160,000 clones, about 94% seen once. Sequenced sample: blood. Source of these receptors: a woman between 40 and 50 years old in good health. Each CDR3 is given with its conserved first and last residue. D genes are given only for firm matches. Size values are once, few and many counts, or a class for expanded clones, and some rows have none.

clone size	V gene	J gene	D gene	CDR3 DNA	CDR3 protein
NA	TRBV9	TRBJ1-2	NA	TGTGCCAGCAGCGTAGGGGGGAGGCTTAACTATGGCTACACCTTC	CASSVGGRLNYGYTF
NA	TRBV18	TRBJ1-2	NA	TGTGCCAGCTCAGCGGACAGCCCGATCTATGGCTACACCTTC	CASSADSPIYGYTF
NA	TRBV11-2	TRBJ2-1	NA	TGTGCCAGCAGCTTAGATCTCAGATACAATGAGCAGTTCTTC	CASSLDLRYNEQFF
NA	TRBV21-1	TRBJ2-4	NA	TGTGCCAGCAGCCTAACTCCGGCCCCCAAAAACATTCAGTACTTC	CASSLTPAPKNIQYF
NA	TRBV28	TRBJ1-1	NA	TGTGCCAGCAGCCCAGGGGCACCTCGGCTAGAAGCTTTCTTT	CASSPGAPRLEAFF
NA	TRBV7-9	TRBJ1-1	NA	TGTGCCAGCAGCTTTCAAGGGGGCACTGAAGCTTTCTTT	CASSFQGGTEAFF
NA	TRBV10-3	TRBJ1-2	TRBD1	TGTGCCATCAGTGAGTCCTTGGGACAGGGAACAACGGGCTACACCTTC	CAISESLGQGTTGYTF
NA	TRBV20-1	TRBJ1-2	NA	TGCAGTGCTCCAACCCGGGGCTACACCTTC	CSAPTRGYTF
NA	TRBV27	TRBJ2-3	TRBD1	TGTGCCAGCAGTGCCGCCGGGACAGGGGTGACAGATACGCAGTATTTT	CASSAAGTGVTDTQYF
NA	TRBV19	TRBJ2-3	TRBD2	TGTGCCAGTAGTCGGACTAGCACCCCTAGGGATACGCAGTATTTT	CASSRTSTPRDTQYF
NA	TRBV12-5	TRBJ1-1	NA	TGTGCTAGTGGTTTGTCGGGGACAAGGGGTGAAGCTTTCTTT	CASGLSGTRGEAFF
NA	TRBV2	TRBJ1-5	TRBD1	TGTGCCAGCAGCCCCCGGACAGGGCAACAGCCCCAGCATTTT	CASSPRTGQQPQHF
once	TRBV5-5	TRBJ1-2	NA	TGTGCCAGCAGCTTGTGGGACTCCAGAGTATCCTATGGCTACACCTTC	CASSLWDSRVSYGYTF
NA	TRBV5-1	TRBJ1-3	NA	TGCGCCAGCAGCTACCCAGAGGAGTTTGGAAACACCATATATTTT	CASSYPEEFGNTIYF
few	TRBV13	TRBJ1-1	NA	TGTGCCAGCAGCCGGGACCCTCCCTGGGCTTTCTTT	CASSRDPPWAFF
NA	TRBV9	TRBJ1-6	NA	TGTGCCAGCAGCGTAGGAGGCCTTTCGGCACCCCTCCACTTT	CASSVGGLSAPLHF
NA	TRBV7-9	TRBJ1-3	NA	TGTGCCAGCAGCCTTAGCATCTCTGGAAACACCATATATTTT	CASSLSISGNTIYF
NA	TRBV3-1/TRBV3-2	TRBJ1-2	TRBD1	TGTGCCAGCAGCCAGGAGACAGGGAACTATGGCTACACCTTC	CASSQETGNYGYTF
NA	TRBV6-2/TRBV6-3	TRBJ2-1	NA	TGTGCCAGCAGTTACTGGGGGGGCCTGTCTCCCAATGAGCAGTTCTTC	CASSYWGGLSPNEQFF
NA	TRBV4-1	TRBJ1-6	NA	TGCGCCAGCAGCCAAGATGGGGGTTATAATTCACCCCTCCACTTT	CASSQDGGYNSPLHF